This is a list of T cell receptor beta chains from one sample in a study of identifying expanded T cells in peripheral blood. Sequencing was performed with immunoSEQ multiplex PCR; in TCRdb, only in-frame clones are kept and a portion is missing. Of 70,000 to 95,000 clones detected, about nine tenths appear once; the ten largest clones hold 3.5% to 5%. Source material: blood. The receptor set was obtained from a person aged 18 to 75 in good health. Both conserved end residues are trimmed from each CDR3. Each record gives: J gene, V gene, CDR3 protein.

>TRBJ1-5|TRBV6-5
ASSRNRDQPQH
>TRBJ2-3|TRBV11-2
ASSLGRGARDTQY
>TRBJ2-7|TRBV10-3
AISEGAYYEQY
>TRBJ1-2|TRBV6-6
ASSATGEGGYT
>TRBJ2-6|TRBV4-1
ASSQEEGSGANVLT
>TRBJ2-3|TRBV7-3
ASSSITPIAGNTDTQY
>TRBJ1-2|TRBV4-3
ASSQDNRVKPNYGYT
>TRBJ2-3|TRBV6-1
ASSEGTGGTDTQY
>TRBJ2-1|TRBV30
AWSVVGGGREQF
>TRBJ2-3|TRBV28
ASSLIVSGGDTQY
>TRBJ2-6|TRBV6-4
ASSDGAGGPGANVLT
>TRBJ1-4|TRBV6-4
ASSENGRGKLF
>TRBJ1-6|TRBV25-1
ASSAQGNNSPLH
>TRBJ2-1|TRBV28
ASSLLGLATYNEQF
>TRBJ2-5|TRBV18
ASSPDKLGVQETQY
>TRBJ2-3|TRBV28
ASSPWTSTDTQY
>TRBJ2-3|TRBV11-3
ASSSRTGSDTQY
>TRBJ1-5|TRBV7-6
ASSLRGNQPQH
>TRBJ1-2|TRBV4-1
ASSQEFQAGFYGYT
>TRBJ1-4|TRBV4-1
ASSQAFRGANEKLF
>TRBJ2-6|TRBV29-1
SVPLHTDPGVLT
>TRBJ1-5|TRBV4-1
ASSQPSNQPQH
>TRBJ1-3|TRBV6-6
ASSPSSSGNTIY
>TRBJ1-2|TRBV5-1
ASSFSIGYGYT
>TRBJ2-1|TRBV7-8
ASSLRPSRPYNEQF
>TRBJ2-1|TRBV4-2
ASSQASGTGMDEQF
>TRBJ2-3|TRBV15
ATSRDHVGAGASTDTQY
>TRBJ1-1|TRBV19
ASSAPTGQSSSEAF
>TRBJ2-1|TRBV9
ASSVAPYGNNEQF
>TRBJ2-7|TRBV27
ASSDRAYEQY
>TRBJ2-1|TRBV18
ASSSTSASQNEQF
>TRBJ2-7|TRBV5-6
ASSPGTGGWNEQY
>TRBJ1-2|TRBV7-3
ASSLGTGSGYT
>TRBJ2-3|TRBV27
ASSLRGDTQY
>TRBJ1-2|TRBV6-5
ASSPATGFGYT
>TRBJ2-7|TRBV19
ASQAGQGRHEQY
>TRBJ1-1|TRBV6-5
ASSFRTGTGTEAF
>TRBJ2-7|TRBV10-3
AISDLEGWTAQY
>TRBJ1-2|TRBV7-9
ASSLIRGGTGDGYT
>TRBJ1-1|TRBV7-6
ASSLVQGGTEAF
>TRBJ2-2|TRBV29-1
SVDQGYTGELF
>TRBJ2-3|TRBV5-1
ASSATDTQY
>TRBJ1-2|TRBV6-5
ASSFGVSYGYT
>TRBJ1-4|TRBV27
ASSLLKDPNEKLF
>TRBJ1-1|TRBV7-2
ASSLATPRAEAF
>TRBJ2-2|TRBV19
ASNEGESGELF
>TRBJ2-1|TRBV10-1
ASSAGGSYNEQF
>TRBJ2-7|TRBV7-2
ASSLPLGGSYEQY
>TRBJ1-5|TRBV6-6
ASSYSGKTDNQPQH
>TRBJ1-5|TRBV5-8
ASSFRGKGNNQPQH
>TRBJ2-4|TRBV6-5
ASSYRTDQY
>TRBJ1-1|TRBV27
ASSYDRGTEAF
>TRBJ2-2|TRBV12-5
ASGLGYGELF
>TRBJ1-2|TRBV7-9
ASSPDRVVYT
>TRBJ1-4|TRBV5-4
ASSLGGSWDEKLF
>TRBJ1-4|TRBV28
ASSLQGWPNEKLF
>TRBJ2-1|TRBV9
ASSARPGLAGAEQF
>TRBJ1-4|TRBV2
ASSEAGANEKLF
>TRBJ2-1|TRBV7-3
ASSLPSADEQF
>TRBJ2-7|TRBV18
ASSPLRGGSYEQY